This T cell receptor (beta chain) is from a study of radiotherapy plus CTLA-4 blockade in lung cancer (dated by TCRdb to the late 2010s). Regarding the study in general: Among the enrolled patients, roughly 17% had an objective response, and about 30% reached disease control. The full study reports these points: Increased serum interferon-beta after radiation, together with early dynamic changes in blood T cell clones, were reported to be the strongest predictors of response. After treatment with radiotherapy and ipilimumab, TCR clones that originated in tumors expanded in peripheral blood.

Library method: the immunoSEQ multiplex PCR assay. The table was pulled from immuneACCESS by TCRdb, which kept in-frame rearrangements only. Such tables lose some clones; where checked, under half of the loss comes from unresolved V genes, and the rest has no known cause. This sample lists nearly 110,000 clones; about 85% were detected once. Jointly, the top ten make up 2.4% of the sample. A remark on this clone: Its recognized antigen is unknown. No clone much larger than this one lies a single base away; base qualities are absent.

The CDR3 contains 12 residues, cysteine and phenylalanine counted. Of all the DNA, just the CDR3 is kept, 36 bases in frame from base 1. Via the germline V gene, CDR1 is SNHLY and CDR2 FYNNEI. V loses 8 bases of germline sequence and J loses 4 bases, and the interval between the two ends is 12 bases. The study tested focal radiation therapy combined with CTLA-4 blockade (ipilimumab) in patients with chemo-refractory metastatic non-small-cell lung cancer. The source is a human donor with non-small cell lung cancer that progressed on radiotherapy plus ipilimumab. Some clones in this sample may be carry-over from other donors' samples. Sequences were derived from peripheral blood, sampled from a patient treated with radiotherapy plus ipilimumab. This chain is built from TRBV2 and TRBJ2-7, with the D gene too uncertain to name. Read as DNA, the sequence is TGTGCCAGCCGAATGGCGGTTTACGAGCAGTACTTC. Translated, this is CASRMAVYEQYF.